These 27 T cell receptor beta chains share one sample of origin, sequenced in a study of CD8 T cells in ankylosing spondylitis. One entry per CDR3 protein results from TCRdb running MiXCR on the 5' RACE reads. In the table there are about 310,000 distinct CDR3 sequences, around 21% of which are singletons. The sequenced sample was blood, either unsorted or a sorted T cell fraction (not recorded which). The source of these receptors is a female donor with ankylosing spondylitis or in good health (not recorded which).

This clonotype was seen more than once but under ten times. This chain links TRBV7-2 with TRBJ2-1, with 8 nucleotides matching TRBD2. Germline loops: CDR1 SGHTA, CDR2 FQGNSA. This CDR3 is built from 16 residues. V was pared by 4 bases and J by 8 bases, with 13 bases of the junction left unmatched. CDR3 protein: CASSSRGLARGHEQFF. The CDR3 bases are TGTGCCAGCAGCTCACGAGGACTAGCTAGAGGTCATGAGCAGTTCTTC.

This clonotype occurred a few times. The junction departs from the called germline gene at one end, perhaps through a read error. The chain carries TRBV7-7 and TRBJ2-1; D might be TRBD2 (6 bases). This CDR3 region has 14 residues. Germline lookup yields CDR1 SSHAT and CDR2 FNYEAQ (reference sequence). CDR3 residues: CASSLAGLSGEQFF. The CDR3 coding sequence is TGTGCTAGCAGCTTAGCCGGGCTTAGCGGTGAGCAGTTCTTC.

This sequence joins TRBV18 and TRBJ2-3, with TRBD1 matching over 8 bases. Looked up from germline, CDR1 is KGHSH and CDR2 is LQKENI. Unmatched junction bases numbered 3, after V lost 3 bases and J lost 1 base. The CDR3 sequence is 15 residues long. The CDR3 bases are TGTGCCAGCTCACCGGGACAGGTTCGCACAGATACGCAGTATTTT. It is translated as CASSPGQVRTDTQYF.

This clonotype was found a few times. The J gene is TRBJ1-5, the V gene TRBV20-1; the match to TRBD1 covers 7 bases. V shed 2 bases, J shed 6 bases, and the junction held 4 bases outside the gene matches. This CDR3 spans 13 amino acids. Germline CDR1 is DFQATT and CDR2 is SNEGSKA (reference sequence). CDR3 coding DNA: TGCAGTGCTAGACTCAGGGGGAGTCAGCCCCAGCATTTT. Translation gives CSARLRGSQPQHF.

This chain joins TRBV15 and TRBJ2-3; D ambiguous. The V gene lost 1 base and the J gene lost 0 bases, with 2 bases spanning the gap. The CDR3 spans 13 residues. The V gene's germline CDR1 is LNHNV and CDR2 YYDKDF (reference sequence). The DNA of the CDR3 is TGTGCCACCAGCAGAGGAAGCACAGATACGCAGTATTTT. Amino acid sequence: CATSRGSTDTQYF.

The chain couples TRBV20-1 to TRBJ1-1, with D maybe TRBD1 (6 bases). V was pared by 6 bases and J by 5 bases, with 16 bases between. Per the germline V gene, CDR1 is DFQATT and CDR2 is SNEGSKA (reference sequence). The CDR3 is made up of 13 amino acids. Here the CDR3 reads CSAPLQGGTEAFF. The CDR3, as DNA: TGCAGTGCCCCACTACAGGGAGGGACTGAAGCTTTCTTT.

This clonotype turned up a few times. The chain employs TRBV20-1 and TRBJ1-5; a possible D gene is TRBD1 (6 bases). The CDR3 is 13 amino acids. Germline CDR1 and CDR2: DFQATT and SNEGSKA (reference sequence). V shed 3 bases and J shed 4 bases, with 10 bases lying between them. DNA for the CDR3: TGCAGTGCTAGCACAGGGATGAATCAGCCCCAGCATTTT. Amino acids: CSASTGMNQPQHF.

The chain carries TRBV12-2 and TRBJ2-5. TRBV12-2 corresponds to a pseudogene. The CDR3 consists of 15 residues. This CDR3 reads CASRLARGYQETQYF. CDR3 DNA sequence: TGTGCAAGTCGCTTAGCGCGAGGGTACCAAGAGACCCAGTACTTC.

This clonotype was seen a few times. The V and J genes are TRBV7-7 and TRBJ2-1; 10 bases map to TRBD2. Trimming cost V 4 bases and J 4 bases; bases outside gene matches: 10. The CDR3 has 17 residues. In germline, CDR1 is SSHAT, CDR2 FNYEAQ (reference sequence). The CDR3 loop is CASSSAYSGRNYNEQFF. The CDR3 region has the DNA TGTGCCAGCAGCTCAGCCTATAGCGGGAGGAATTACAATGAGCAGTTCTTC.

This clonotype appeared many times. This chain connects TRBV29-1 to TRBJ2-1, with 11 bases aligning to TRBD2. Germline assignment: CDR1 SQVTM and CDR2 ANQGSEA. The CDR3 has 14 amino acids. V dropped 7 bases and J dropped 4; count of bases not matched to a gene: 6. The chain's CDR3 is CSGEGLADYNEQFF. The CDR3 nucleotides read TGCAGCGGGGAGGGACTAGCGGATTACAATGAGCAGTTCTTC.

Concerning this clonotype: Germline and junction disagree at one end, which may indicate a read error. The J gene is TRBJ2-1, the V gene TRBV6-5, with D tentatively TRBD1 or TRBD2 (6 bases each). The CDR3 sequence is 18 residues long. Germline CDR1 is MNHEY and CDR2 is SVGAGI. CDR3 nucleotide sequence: TGTGACAGCAGTTACACAATACGACGGGGGCTCACGCGGAATGAGCAGTTCTTC. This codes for CDSSYTIRRGLTRNEQFF.

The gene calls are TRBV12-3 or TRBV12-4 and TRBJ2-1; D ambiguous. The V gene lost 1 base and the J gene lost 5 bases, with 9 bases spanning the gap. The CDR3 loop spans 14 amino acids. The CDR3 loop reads CASSLELTHNEQFF. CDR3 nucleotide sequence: TGTGCCAGCAGTTTAGAACTCACCCACAATGAGCAGTTCTTC.

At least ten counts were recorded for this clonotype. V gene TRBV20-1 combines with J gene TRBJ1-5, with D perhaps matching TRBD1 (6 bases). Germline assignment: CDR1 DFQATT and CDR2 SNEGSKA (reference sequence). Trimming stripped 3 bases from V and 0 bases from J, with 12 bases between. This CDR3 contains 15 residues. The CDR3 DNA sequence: TGCAGTGCTAGCCCCGGGACACCTAGCAATCAGCCCCAGCATTTT. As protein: CSASPGTPSNQPQHF.

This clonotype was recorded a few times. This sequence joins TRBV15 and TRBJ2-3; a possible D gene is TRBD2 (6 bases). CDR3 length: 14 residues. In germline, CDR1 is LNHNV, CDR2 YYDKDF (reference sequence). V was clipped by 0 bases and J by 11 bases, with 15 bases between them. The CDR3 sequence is CATSRDGGSDRQYF. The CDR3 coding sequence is TGTGCCACCAGCAGAGATGGGGGGAGCGACAGGCAGTATTTT. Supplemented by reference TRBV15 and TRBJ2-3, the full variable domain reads DAMVIQNPRYQVTQFGKPVTLSCSQTLNHNVMYWYQQKSSQAPKLLFHYYDKDFNNEADTPDNFQSRRPNTSFCFLDIRSPGLGDTAMYLCATSRDGGSDRQYFGPGTRLTVL.

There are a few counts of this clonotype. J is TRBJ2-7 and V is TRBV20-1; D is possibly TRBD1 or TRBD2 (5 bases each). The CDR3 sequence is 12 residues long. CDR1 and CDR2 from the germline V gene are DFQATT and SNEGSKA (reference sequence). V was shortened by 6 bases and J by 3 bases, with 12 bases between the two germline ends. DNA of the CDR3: TGCAGTGCGTCGGGACCGAGCTACGAGCAGTACTTC. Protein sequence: CSASGPSYEQYF.

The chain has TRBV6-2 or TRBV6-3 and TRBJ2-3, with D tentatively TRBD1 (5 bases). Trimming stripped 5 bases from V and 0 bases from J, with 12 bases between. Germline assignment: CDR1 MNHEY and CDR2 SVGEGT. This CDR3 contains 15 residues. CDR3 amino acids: CASSRSGWSTDTQYF. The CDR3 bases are TGTGCCAGCAGTCGCTCAGGGTGGAGCACAGATACGCAGTATTTT.

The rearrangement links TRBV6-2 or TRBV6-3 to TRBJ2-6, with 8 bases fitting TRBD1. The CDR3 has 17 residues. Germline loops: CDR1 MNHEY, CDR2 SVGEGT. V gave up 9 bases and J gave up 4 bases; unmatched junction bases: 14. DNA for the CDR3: TGTGCCAGTCTCCGGGACAGGAGGACTGGGGGGGCCAACGTCCTGACTTTC. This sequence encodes CASLRDRRTGGANVLTF.

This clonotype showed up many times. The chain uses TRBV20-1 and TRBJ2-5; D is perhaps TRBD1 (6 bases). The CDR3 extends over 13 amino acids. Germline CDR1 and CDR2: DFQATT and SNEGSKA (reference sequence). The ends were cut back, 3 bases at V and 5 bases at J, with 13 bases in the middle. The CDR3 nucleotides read TGCAGTGCTAGGCAGGGGCGTTGGGAGACCCAGTACTTC. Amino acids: CSARQGRWETQYF.

CDR3 loop: CASSLDRLAKNIQYF. CDR3 bases: TGTGCCAGCAGCTTAGACAGACTAGCCAAAAACATTCAGTACTTC. The chain carries TRBV11-2 and TRBJ2-4; D is unclear. Deletions cut 0 bases from V and 0 bases from J, with 6 bases between. CDR1 and CDR2 (germline): SGHAT, FQNNGV. The CDR3 extends over 15 amino acids.

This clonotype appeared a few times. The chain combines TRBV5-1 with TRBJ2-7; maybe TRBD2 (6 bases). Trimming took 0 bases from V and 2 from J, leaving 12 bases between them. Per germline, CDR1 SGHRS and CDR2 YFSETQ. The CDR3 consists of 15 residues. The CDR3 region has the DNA TGCGCCAGCAGCTTGGCGCGGGGAAGGGCCTACGAGCAGTACTTC. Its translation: CASSLARGRAYEQYF.

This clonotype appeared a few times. The CDR3 spells CASSHNLGGTEAFF. The CDR3 coding sequence is TGTGCCAGCAGCCACAACCTGGGGGGCACTGAAGCTTTCTTT. The chain combines TRBV12-3 or TRBV12-4 with TRBJ1-1, with D possibly being TRBD1 (5 bases). Trimming pared 6 bases from V and 4 bases from J, leaving 15 bases between. CDR3 length equals 14 residues.

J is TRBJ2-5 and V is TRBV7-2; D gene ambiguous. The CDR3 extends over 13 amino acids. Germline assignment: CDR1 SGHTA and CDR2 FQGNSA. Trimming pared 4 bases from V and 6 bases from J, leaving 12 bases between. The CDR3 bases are TGTGCCAGCAGCTCCCAGGACGACAAGACCCAGTACTTC. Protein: CASSSQDDKTQYF.

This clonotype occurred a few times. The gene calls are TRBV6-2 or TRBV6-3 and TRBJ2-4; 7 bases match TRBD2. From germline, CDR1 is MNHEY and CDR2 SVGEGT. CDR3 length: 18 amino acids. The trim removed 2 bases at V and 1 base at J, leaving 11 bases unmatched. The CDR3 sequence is CASSYDLAVSWAKNIQYF. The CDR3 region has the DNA TGTGCCAGCAGTTACGACCTAGCGGTCTCTTGGGCCAAAAACATTCAGTACTTC.

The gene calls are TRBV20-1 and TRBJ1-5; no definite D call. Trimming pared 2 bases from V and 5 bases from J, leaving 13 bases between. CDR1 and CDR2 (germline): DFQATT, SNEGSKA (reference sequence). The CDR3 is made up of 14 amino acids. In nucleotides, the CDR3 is TGCAGTGCTAGAAAAGGTTATCCAGATCAGCCCCAGCATTTT. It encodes CSARKGYPDQPQHF.

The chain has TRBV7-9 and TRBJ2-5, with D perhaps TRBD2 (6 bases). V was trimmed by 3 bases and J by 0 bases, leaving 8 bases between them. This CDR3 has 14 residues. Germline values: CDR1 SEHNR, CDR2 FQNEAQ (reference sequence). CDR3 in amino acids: CASSFGGDQETQYF. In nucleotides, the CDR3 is TGTGCCAGCAGCTTCGGGGGAGACCAAGAGACCCAGTACTTC.

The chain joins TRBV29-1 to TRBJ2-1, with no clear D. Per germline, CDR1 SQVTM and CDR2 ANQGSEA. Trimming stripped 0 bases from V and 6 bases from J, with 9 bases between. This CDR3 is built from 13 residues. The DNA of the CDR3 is TGCAGCGTTGAAGATCTTCCCCGCAATGAGCAGTTCTTC. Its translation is CSVEDLPRNEQFF.

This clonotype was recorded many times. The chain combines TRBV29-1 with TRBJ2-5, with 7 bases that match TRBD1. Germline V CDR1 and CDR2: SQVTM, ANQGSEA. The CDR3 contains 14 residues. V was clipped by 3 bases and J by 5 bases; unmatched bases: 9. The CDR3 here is CSVEKTGIGETQYF. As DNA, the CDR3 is TGCAGCGTTGAGAAGACAGGGATTGGCGAGACCCAGTACTTC.